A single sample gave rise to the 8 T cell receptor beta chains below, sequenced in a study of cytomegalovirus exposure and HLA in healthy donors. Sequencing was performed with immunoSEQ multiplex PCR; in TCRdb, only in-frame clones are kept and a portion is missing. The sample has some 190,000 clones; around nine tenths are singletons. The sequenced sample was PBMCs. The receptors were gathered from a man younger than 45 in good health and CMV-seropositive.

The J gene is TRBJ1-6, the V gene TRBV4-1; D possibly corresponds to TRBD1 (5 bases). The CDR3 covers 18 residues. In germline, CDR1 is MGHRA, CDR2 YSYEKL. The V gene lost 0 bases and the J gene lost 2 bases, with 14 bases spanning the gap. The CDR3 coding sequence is TGCGCCAGCAGCCAAGATATGGGGGGTGAGACCTATAATTCACCCCTCCACTTT. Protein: CASSQDMGGETYNSPLHF.

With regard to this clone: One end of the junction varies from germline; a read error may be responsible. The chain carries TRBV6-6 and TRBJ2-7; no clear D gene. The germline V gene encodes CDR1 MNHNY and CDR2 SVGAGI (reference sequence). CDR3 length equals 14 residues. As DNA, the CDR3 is TGTGCCAGCAGTTTGGGCTTTGTGGTCCAGGACGTTAATTTC. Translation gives CASSLGFVVQDVNF.

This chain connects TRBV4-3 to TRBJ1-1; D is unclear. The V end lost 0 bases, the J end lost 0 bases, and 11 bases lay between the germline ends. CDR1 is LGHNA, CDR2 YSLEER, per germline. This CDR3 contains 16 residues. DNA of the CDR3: TGCGCCAGCAGCCAAGACATGGACCCAATGAACACTGAAGCTTTCTTT. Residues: CASSQDMDPMNTEAFF.

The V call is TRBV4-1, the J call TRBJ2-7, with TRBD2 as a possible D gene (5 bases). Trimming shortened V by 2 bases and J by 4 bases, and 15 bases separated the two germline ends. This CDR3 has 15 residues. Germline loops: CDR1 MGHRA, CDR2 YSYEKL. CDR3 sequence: CASSQTNSPGYEQYF. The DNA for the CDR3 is TGCGCCAGCAGCCAAACAAACAGCCCGGGGTACGAGCAGTACTTC.

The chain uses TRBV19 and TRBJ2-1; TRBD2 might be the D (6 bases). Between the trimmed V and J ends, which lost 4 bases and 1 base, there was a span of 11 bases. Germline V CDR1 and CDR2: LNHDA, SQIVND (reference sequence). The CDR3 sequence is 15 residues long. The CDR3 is CASSTAGSSYNEQFF. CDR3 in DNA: TGTGCCAGTAGTACGGCGGGATCTTCCTACAATGAGCAGTTCTTC. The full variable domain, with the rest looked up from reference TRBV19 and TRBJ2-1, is DGGITQSPKYLFRKEGQNVTLSCEQNLNHDAMYWYRQDPGQGLRLIYYSQIVNDFQKGDIAEGYSVSREKKESFPLTVTSAQKNPTAFYLCASSTAGSSYNEQFFGPGTRLTVL.

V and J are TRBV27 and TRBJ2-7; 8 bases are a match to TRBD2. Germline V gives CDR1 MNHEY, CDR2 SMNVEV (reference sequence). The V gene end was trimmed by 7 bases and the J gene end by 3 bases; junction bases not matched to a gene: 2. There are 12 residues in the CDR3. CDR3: CASTSGSYEQYF. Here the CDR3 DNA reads TGTGCCAGCACAAGCGGGAGCTACGAGCAGTACTTC.

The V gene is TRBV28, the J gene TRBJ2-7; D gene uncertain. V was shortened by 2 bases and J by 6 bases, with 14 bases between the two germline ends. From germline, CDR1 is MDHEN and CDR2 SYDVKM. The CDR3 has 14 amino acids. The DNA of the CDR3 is TGTGCCAGCAGTTTAGCTGGTGGAATTGGCGAGCAGTACTTC. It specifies CASSLAGGIGEQYF.

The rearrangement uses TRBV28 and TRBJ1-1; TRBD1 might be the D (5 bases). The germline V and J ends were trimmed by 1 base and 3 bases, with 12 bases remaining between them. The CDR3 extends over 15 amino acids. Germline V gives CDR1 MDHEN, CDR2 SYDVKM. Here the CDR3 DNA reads TGTGCCAGCAGTTTATTGGGGGATCTGGACACTGAAGCTTTCTTT. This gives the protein CASSLLGDLDTEAFF.